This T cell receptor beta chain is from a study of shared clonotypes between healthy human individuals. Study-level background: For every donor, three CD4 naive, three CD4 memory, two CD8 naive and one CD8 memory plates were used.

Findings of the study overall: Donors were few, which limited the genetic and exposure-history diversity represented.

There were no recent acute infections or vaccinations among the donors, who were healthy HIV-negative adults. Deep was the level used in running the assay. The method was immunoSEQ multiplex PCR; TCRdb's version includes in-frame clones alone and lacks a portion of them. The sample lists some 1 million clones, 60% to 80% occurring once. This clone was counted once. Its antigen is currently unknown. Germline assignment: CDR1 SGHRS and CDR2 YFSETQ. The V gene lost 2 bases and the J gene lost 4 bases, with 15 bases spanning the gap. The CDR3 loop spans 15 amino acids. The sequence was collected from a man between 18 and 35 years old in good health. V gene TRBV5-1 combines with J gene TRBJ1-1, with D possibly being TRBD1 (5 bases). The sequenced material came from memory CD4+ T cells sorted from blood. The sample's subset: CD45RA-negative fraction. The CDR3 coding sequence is TGCGCCAGCAGCTTCGCGCGGGGCGGAGGCACTGAAGCTTTCTTT. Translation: CASSFARGGGTEAFF.